Listed here are 18 T cell receptor beta chains from one sample, sequenced in a study of T cell responses to AZD1222 COVID-19 vaccine (dated by TCRdb to about 2021). Library preparation was by the immunoSEQ multiplex PCR assay. Not all clones reach the TCRdb copy of this immuneACCESS table, which keeps in-frame sequences only. Checked studies attribute under half of the gap to unresolved V genes and leave the rest unexplained. The sample table records over 65,000 clones; 80% to 90% of these occur just once. The ten most abundant clones make up approximately 7% of the sample. The time point label, as the study defines it: baseline before first vaccination. This material consisted of peripheral blood, taken on day 0 of AZD1222 vaccination. All receptors derive from an adult in good health.

DNA of the CDR3: TGTGCCAGCAGTGGCTGGGGATCCTCTGGAAACACCATATATTTT. Translation: CASSGWGSSGNTIYF. The genes are TRBV27 and TRBJ1-3; no definite D call. CDR1 MNHEY and CDR2 SMNVEV come from the germline V gene (reference sequence). The CDR3 is 15 residues long. Trimming removed 5 bases at V and 0 bases at J, with 11 bases between.

The rearrangement joins TRBV19 to TRBJ1-5; 8 bases are shared with TRBD1. CDR3 length equals 13 residues. The V gene's germline CDR1 is LNHDA and CDR2 SQIVND (reference sequence). The V gene end was trimmed by 7 bases and the J gene end by 6 bases; junction bases not matched to a gene: 5. In DNA form, the CDR3 reads TGTGCCAGTACCGTGACAGGGGTTCAGCCCCAGCATTTT. The encoded protein is CASTVTGVQPQHF.

The gene calls are TRBV7-9 and TRBJ2-5; 7 bases are a match to TRBD2. The length of the CDR3 is 15 residues. Germline loops: CDR1 SEHNR, CDR2 FQNEAQ (reference sequence). V dropped 10 bases and J dropped 1; count of bases not matched to a gene: 12. CDR3 bases: TGTGCCACCCTATCGCGGGGCGGGGGCCAAGAGACCCAGTACTTC. Translated, it gives CATLSRGGGQETQYF.

V gene TRBV3-1 (or the pseudogene TRBV3-2) combines with J gene TRBJ1-6; D is uncertain. This CDR3 region has 16 residues. Trimming removed 2 bases at V and 0 bases at J, with 8 bases between. The V gene's germline CDR1 is LGHDT and CDR2 YNNKEL (reference sequence). CDR3 sequence reads: CASSQLTSSYNSPLHF. Here the CDR3 DNA reads TGTGCCAGCAGCCAATTAACGAGCTCCTATAATTCACCCCTCCACTTT.

The chain carries TRBV19 and TRBJ2-7, with 12 bases fitting TRBD1. Germline values: CDR1 LNHDA, CDR2 SQIVND (reference sequence). The junction had 5 bases not matched to a gene; V was cut back by 6 bases and J by 2 bases. The CDR3 runs to 15 residues. Here the CDR3 DNA reads TGTGCCAGTAGCACCGGGACAGGGGGCCCCTACGAGCAGTACTTC. It is translated as CASSTGTGGPYEQYF. Supplemented by reference TRBV19 and TRBJ2-7, the full variable domain reads DGGITQSPKYLFRKEGQNVTLSCEQNLNHDAMYWYRQDPGQGLRLIYYSQIVNDFQKGDIAEGYSVSREKKESFPLTVTSAQKNPTAFYLCASSTGTGGPYEQYFGPGTRLTVT.

The chain employs TRBV25-1 and TRBJ1-2, with D hard to call. V was pared by 3 bases and J by 4 bases, with 6 bases between. Germline V CDR1 and CDR2: MGHDK, SYGVNS. CDR3 length equals 12 residues. The CDR3 region has the DNA TGTGCCAGCAGTGATCAAGGCTATGGCTACACCTTC. It translates to CASSDQGYGYTF.

The V call is TRBV11-3, the J call TRBJ2-1; no firm D call. The V gene's germline CDR1 is SGHNT and CDR2 YENEEA. V lost 5 bases and J lost 7, with 9 bases in between. The CDR3 consists of 12 residues. The CDR3 sequence is CASSTLGNEQFF. DNA of the CDR3: TGTGCCAGCAGCACGCTGGGAAATGAGCAGTTCTTC. The full variable domain, rest sourced from reference TRBV11-3 and TRBJ2-1, is EAGVVQSPRYKIIEKKQPVAFWCNPISGHNTLYWYLQNLGQGPELLIRYENEEAVDDSQLPKDRFSAERLKGVDSTLKIQPAELGDSAVYLCASSTLGNEQFFGPGTRLTVL.

The chain links TRBV27 to TRBJ2-2; 8 positions match TRBD1. The trim removed 6 bases at V and 6 bases at J, leaving 9 bases unmatched. Germline V gene lookup returns CDR1 MNHEY and CDR2 SMNVEV (reference sequence). The length of the CDR3 is 15 residues. The CDR3 protein is CASSRQGKVSGELFF. The CDR3 DNA follows: TGTGCCAGCAGCCGACAGGGGAAGGTCTCCGGGGAGCTGTTTTTT.

J is TRBJ1-4 and V is TRBV4-1; a possible D gene is TRBD1 (5 bases). The CDR3 runs to 14 residues. V lost 4 bases, J lost 10 bases, and 16 bases lay in between. CDR1 and CDR2 (germline): MGHRA, YSYEKL. As DNA, the CDR3 is TGCGCCAGCAGCCCTGATTTGGGGCCCGGAAAACTGTTTTTT. Its protein product is CASSPDLGPGKLFF.

CDR3 bases: TGTGCCAGCAGTTTGGTTGACAGGGAAGACCAGCCCCAGCATTTT. This translates into CASSLVDREDQPQHF. The chain carries TRBV28 and TRBJ1-5, with TRBD1 identical over 7 bases. Looked up from germline, CDR1 is MDHEN and CDR2 is SYDVKM. This CDR3 has 15 amino acids. Trimming removed 3 bases from V and 7 bases from J; junction bases left unmatched: 9.

The chain carries TRBV6-4 and TRBJ2-6; unclear D gene. From germline, CDR1 is MRHNA and CDR2 SNTAGT. V lost 6 bases and J 2 bases, leaving 8 bases between the germline ends. The CDR3 has 14 residues. This CDR3 reads CASSRLAGANVLTF. The CDR3, as DNA: TGTGCCAGCAGCAGATTGGCTGGGGCCAACGTCCTGACTTTC.

V and J are TRBV28 and TRBJ1-6, with D possibly TRBD1 on 5 matching bases. With 10 bases removed from V and 6 bases from J, the gap between germline ends came to 16 bases. The CDR3 contains 14 residues. CDR1 is MDHEN and CDR2 is SYDVKM in the germline V gene. Written as DNA, the CDR3 is TGTGCCACCGACGCCGGGACGGGTAATTCACCCCTCCACTTT. Its translation: CATDAGTGNSPLHF.

This chain connects TRBV9 to TRBJ2-3; no firm D call. CDR3 length equals 15 residues. Germline-derived CDR1 and CDR2 are SGDLS and YYNGEE. The V and J ends lost 6 bases and 4 bases respectively, with 18 bases between them. CDR3 loop: CASTLVGREADTQYF. The DNA for the CDR3 is TGTGCCAGCACCCTAGTTGGCCGAGAGGCAGATACGCAGTATTTT.

This chain joins TRBV19 and TRBJ1-4, with D unresolved. Per germline, CDR1 LNHDA and CDR2 SQIVND (reference sequence). Between the trimmed V and J ends, which lost 5 bases and 0 bases, there was a span of 10 bases. The CDR3 is 15 residues long. The CDR3 coding sequence is TGTGCCAGTAGTGTCTCCATTGCAACTAATGAAAAACTGTTTTTT. This translates into CASSVSIATNEKLFF.

The chain links TRBV12-3 or TRBV12-4 to TRBJ2-7; D call uncertain. Trimming took 4 bases from V and 7 from J, leaving 11 bases between them. The length of the CDR3 is 12 residues. Here the CDR3 DNA reads TGTGCCAGCAGTTACGGTCCGGGTGAGCAGTACTTC. Its protein is CASSYGPGEQYF.

The V and J genes are TRBV11-2 and TRBJ1-4; D remains ambiguous. Germline V gene data show CDR1 as SGHAT and CDR2 as FQNNGV. V was pared by 1 base and J by 2 bases, with 8 bases between. The CDR3 extends over 15 amino acids. The CDR3 nucleotides are TGTGCCAGCAGCTTAGGAAGGGCGACTAATGAAAAACTGTTTTTT. Translated: CASSLGRATNEKLFF. Using reference TRBV11-2 and TRBJ1-4 for the parts outside the CDR3, the full variable domain is EAGVAQSPRYKIIEKRQSVAFWCNPISGHATLYWYQQILGQGPKLLIQFQNNGVVDDSQLPKDRFSAERLKGVDSTLKIQPAKLEDSAVYLCASSLGRATNEKLFFGSGTQLSVL.

The J gene is TRBJ2-7, the V gene TRBV25-1, with a weak D call TRBD1 (5 bases). In germline, CDR1 is MGHDK, CDR2 SYGVNS. This CDR3 is 13 amino acids long. V was trimmed by 8 bases and J by 1 base, leaving 12 bases between them. CDR3 protein: CASRREESYEQYF. CDR3 DNA: TGTGCCAGCCGCAGGGAAGAGTCCTACGAGCAGTACTTC.

V and J are TRBV7-9 and TRBJ2-7; D might be TRBD1 (6 bases). Germline CDR1 reads SEHNR; CDR2 reads FQNEAQ (reference sequence). Between the trimmed V and J ends, which lost 6 bases and 1 base, there was a span of 13 bases. The CDR3 has 14 amino acids. The CDR3 DNA follows: TGTGCCAGCAGGCAGTCAGGGGAATCCTACGAGCAGTACTTC. Its protein product is CASRQSGESYEQYF.